Following are 26 T cell receptor beta chains from one sample sequenced in a study of blood T cell repertoires in COVID-19. TCRdb's table, derived via immunoSEQ multiplex PCR, lists solely in-frame clones and lacks some. The sample lists about 260,000 clones; around 89% were seen once. The sequencing input was PBMCs or T cells enriched from blood (not recorded which). Receptors originate from a man aged 45-65 years who had been exposed to COVID-19.

The J gene is TRBJ1-2, the V gene TRBV28, with 9 bases aligning to TRBD1. The CDR3 sequence is 14 residues long. With V trimmed by 5 bases and J by 7 bases, 8 bases remained unmatched. Looked up from germline, CDR1 is MDHEN and CDR2 is SYDVKM. CDR3 bases: TGTGCCAGCAGTCTACCGGACAGGGGAGTTGGCTACACCTTC. Translating it yields CASSLPDRGVGYTF.

The V and J genes are TRBV7-9 and TRBJ1-2; 7 bases are shared with TRBD1. The CDR3 covers 13 residues. After removal of 5 bases from V and 7 bases from J, the junction contained 7 bases not matched to a gene. The germline V gene has CDR1 SEHNR and CDR2 FQNEAQ (reference sequence). The chain's CDR3 is CASSRDSQIGYTF. Here the CDR3 DNA reads TGTGCCAGCAGCCGGGACAGCCAAATTGGCTACACCTTC.

Concerning this clone itself: The same CDR3 can be traced to other DNA sequences in this sample. The chain recombines TRBV28 with TRBJ1-2, with D maybe TRBD1 (6 bases). The length of the CDR3 is 13 residues. Trimming took off 5 bases at V and 4 bases at J, with 11 bases between the two ends. Germline V gene sequence: CDR1 MDHEN, CDR2 SYDVKM. This CDR3 is CASSAGGAYGYTF. The DNA for the CDR3 is TGTGCCAGCAGTGCCGGGGGGGCCTATGGCTACACCTTC.

The J gene is TRBJ1-3, the V gene TRBV7-9; D uncertain. Deletions cut 2 bases from V and 0 bases from J, with 17 bases between. CDR3 length: 18 amino acids. Germline loops: CDR1 SEHNR, CDR2 FQNEAQ (reference sequence). The CDR3 nucleotides read TGTGCCAGCAGCTTAATGCCCGAGTCGGTTTTCTCTGGAAACACCATATATTTT. Its translation: CASSLMPESVFSGNTIYF.

The chain recombines TRBV6-4 with TRBJ1-2; tentatively, D is TRBD1 (6 bases). Germline V lookup: CDR1 MRHNA, CDR2 SNTAGT. The CDR3 has 14 residues. Trimming removed 4 bases at V and 8 bases at J, with 17 bases between. The CDR3 nucleotides are TGTGCCAGCAGTGCCCTTTACAGGGATGGAGGCTACACCTTC. It specifies CASSALYRDGGYTF.

The chain uses TRBV2 and TRBJ1-5; TRBD1 is a possible D gene (5 bases). The CDR3 consists of 15 residues. V lost 4 bases and J 0 bases, leaving 10 bases between the germline ends. The germline CDR1 and CDR2 sequences are SNHLY and FYNNEI. CDR3 bases: TGTGCCAGCAGTGTCTCAGGGATTAGCAATCAGCCCCAGCATTTT. It codes for CASSVSGISNQPQHF.

This clone was observed once. The chain couples TRBV10-2 to TRBJ1-1; no reliable D call. Deletions cut 7 bases from V and 5 bases from J, with 8 bases between. Germline V gene lookup returns CDR1 WSHSY and CDR2 SAAADI. The CDR3 has 11 amino acids. The chain's CDR3 is CASTAGTEAFF. The CDR3 bases are TGCGCCAGCACCGCGGGGACTGAAGCTTTCTTT.

The V gene is TRBV6-2 or TRBV6-3, the J gene TRBJ1-2; D ambiguous. Germline CDR1 is MNHEY and CDR2 is SVGEGT. Deletions cut 6 bases from V and 0 bases from J, with 17 bases between. The CDR3 contains 16 residues. The chain's CDR3 is CASSPLPMTANYGYTF. In DNA, the CDR3 is TGTGCCAGCAGCCCTCTACCAATGACTGCTAACTATGGCTACACCTTC.

A single count supports this clone. The chain couples TRBV7-9 to TRBJ2-7, with 10 nucleotides matching TRBD2. CDR3 length: 19 residues. In germline, CDR1 is SEHNR, CDR2 FQNEAQ (reference sequence). J gave up 3 bases and V 4 bases, and 18 bases lay outside the gene matches. The CDR3, as DNA: TGTGCCAGCAGCTCCGACAGGGTTTCGACTAGCGGGCGACACTACGAGCAGTACTTC. This codes for CASSSDRVSTSGRHYEQYF.

In the case of this clone: Germline and junction disagree at one end, which may indicate a read error. The chain links TRBV18 to TRBJ1-1; tentative D call: TRBD1 (6 bases). The CDR3 totals 14 residues. Looked up from germline, CDR1 is KGHSH and CDR2 is LQKENI. CDR3 DNA sequence: TGTGCCAGCACACCACTGTCAGGGGACACTGAAGCTTTCTTT. It is translated as CASTPLSGDTEAFF.

The gene calls are TRBV29-1 and TRBJ1-2; D is possibly TRBD1 (5 bases). Per the germline V gene, CDR1 is SQVTM and CDR2 is ANQGSEA. The ends were cut back, 0 bases at V and 7 bases at J, with 15 bases in the middle. This CDR3 has 14 amino acids. The CDR3 loop is CSVEEGGQGIGYTF. The CDR3 DNA follows: TGCAGCGTTGAAGAAGGAGGGCAGGGTATTGGCTACACCTTC.

This clone was observed once. The rearrangement uses TRBV19 and TRBJ2-1; D remains unclear. V was clipped by 3 bases and J by 9 bases, with 9 bases between them. Germline assignment: CDR1 LNHDA and CDR2 SQIVND (reference sequence). The CDR3 sequence is 12 residues long. The CDR3 reads CASSIGLIEQFF. For the CDR3, the DNA is TGTGCCAGTAGTATCGGTCTAATTGAGCAGTTCTTC.

The gene calls are TRBV3-1 (or the pseudogene TRBV3-2) and TRBJ2-5, with 7 nucleotides matching TRBD2. CDR3 size: 14 residues. Trimming removed 4 bases from V and 5 bases from J; junction bases left unmatched: 7. CDR1 and CDR2 from the germline V gene are LGHDT and YNNKEL (reference sequence). The CDR3 protein is CASSLSGDGETQYF. Written as DNA, the CDR3 is TGTGCCAGCAGCCTCAGCGGGGATGGGGAGACCCAGTACTTC.

The chain is built from TRBV19 and TRBJ1-5, with D possibly TRBD1 on 5 matching bases. The CDR3 consists of 15 residues. Germline CDR1 and CDR2: LNHDA and SQIVND (reference sequence). Between the trimmed V and J ends, which lost 6 bases and 0 bases, there was a span of 12 bases. The CDR3 DNA reads TGTGCCAGTAGGCCCGGACATCTTAGCAATCAGCCCCAGCATTTT. It codes for CASRPGHLSNQPQHF. The complete variable domain, with remaining parts taken from reference TRBV19 and TRBJ1-5, reads DGGITQSPKYLFRKEGQNVTLSCEQNLNHDAMYWYRQDPGQGLRLIYYSQIVNDFQKGDIAEGYSVSREKKESFPLTVTSAQKNPTAFYLCASRPGHLSNQPQHFGDGTRLSIL.

This chain joins TRBV5-1 and TRBJ2-3, with TRBD2 identical over 11 bases. Germline-derived CDR1 and CDR2 are SGHRS and YFSETQ. V trimming: 2 bases; J trimming: 2 bases; junction bases outside the gene matches: 1. This CDR3 has 15 amino acids. The CDR3 coding sequence is TGCGCCAGCAGCTTACTAGCGGGGGACACAGATACGCAGTATTTT. Translating it yields CASSLLAGDTDTQYF.

The J gene is TRBJ2-7, the V gene TRBV5-1, with 7 nucleotides matching TRBD1. Germline CDR1 and CDR2: SGHRS and YFSETQ. The CDR3 is 15 amino acids. J was trimmed by 2 bases and V by 4 bases; bases with no gene match: 9. In nucleotides, the CDR3 is TGCGCCAGCAGCCCCGGTGGGACAGTCACCTACGAGCAGTACTTC. This codes for CASSPGGTVTYEQYF. The whole variable domain, remainder taken from reference TRBV5-1 and TRBJ2-7, is KAGVTQTPRYLIKTRGQQVTLSCSPISGHRSVSWYQQTPGQGLQFLFEYFSETQRNKGNFPGRFSGRQFSNSRSEMNVSTLELGDSALYLCASSPGGTVTYEQYFGPGTRLTVT.

The chain is built from TRBV10-3 and TRBJ1-2; 7 nucleotides match TRBD1. This CDR3 contains 13 residues. V lost 4 bases, J lost 8 bases, and 7 bases stayed unmatched. The germline CDR1 and CDR2 sequences are ENHRY and SYGVKD. DNA of the CDR3: TGTGCCATCAGTGCAATAGGGACAGTAGGCTACACCTTC. Its translation: CAISAIGTVGYTF.

The genes are TRBV5-8 and TRBJ2-1; D not certain. The CDR3 runs to 16 residues. The V end lost 3 bases, the J end lost 2 bases, and 15 bases lay between the germline ends. Germline V gene sequence: CDR1 SGHTS, CDR2 YDEGEE. The CDR3 spells CASSSREAFAYNEQFF. The DNA for the CDR3 is TGTGCCAGCAGCTCCCGTGAGGCGTTCGCCTACAATGAGCAGTTCTTC.

This chain's CDR3 is CAWSVRERWTGGQPQHF. In DNA, the CDR3 is TGTGCCTGGAGTGTACGTGAGAGGTGGACAGGAGGACAGCCCCAGCATTTT. The chain couples TRBV30 to TRBJ1-5; 7 bases match TRBD1. With V trimmed by 0 bases and J by 7 bases, 15 bases remained unmatched. The CDR3 sequence is 17 residues long. Looked up from germline, CDR1 is GTSNPN and CDR2 is SVGIG (reference sequence).

This chain joins TRBV27 and TRBJ1-5; no reliable D call. V lost 3 bases and J lost 2, with 11 bases in between. CDR3 size: 15 residues. Germline lookup yields CDR1 MNHEY and CDR2 SMNVEV (reference sequence). CDR3 sequence: CASSFGNQGNQPQHF. The CDR3 DNA reads TGTGCCAGCAGTTTTGGCAACCAGGGCAATCAGCCCCAGCATTTT.

The gene calls are TRBV30 and TRBJ1-1; 12 nucleotides agree with TRBD1. CDR3 length: 19 amino acids. The germline CDR1 and CDR2 sequences are GTSNPN and SVGIG (reference sequence). J gave up 6 bases and V 2 bases, and 19 bases lay outside the gene matches. CDR3 sequence (DNA): TGTGCCTGGAGTACTCGATTTTCGGGACAGGGGGCGTTGGGGCCTGAAGCTTTCTTT. This codes for CAWSTRFSGQGALGPEAFF.

The chain has TRBV7-2 and TRBJ1-6; D might be TRBD1 (5 bases). Trimming left V 1 base short and J 6 bases short, with 10 bases between. The CDR3 sequence is 15 residues long. Germline-derived CDR1 and CDR2 are SGHTA and FQGNSA. Written as DNA, the CDR3 is TGTGCCAGCAGCTTAGATAGGGGTGTTAATTCACCCCTCCACTTT. Translating gives CASSLDRGVNSPLHF.

The chain recombines TRBV28 with TRBJ1-2, with 10 nucleotides matching TRBD1. V lost 5 bases to trimming and J lost 14 bases; unmatched junction nucleotides: 14. Germline CDR1 MDHEN, CDR2 SYDVKM. The CDR3 runs to 14 residues. The CDR3 nucleotides read TGTGCCAGCAGTACGGGACAGGGGACACACCCCCCTACCTTC. Amino acid sequence: CASSTGQGTHPPTF.

J is TRBJ2-4 and V is TRBV19; possible D gene TRBD2, 6 bases. Trimming shortened V by 4 bases and J by 0 bases, and 7 bases separated the two germline ends. The CDR3 extends over 14 amino acids. CDR1 and CDR2 from the germline V gene are LNHDA and SQIVND (reference sequence). The chain's CDR3 is CASSRGLAKNIQYF. The DNA of the CDR3 is TGTGCCAGTAGTAGGGGACTAGCCAAAAACATTCAGTACTTC.

J is TRBJ2-1 and V is TRBV28; the match to TRBD2 covers 12 bases. With V trimmed by 6 bases and J by 9 bases, 6 bases remained unmatched. CDR1 and CDR2 (germline): MDHEN, SYDVKM. There are 14 residues in the CDR3. In DNA form, the CDR3 reads TGTGCCAGCAGACGGACTAGCGGGGCAGCTGAGCAGTTCTTC. Translated, it gives CASRRTSGAAEQFF.

This clone was seen just once. The chain links TRBV18 to TRBJ2-7, with D tentatively TRBD1 (6 bases). Germline CDR1 and CDR2: KGHSH and LQKENI. The CDR3 has 15 residues. Trimming removed 1 base at V and 3 bases at J, with 13 bases between. CDR3 DNA sequence: TGTGCCAGCTCACCACTACCGGTGGACAGCTACGAGCAGTACTTC. This codes for CASSPLPVDSYEQYF.